A single sample is the source of the 21 T cell receptor beta chains below, sequenced in a study of shared clonotypes between healthy human individuals. Clones were read by immunoSEQ multiplex PCR, and TCRdb kept only the in-frame ones, dropping some. Of more than 600,000 clones in the sample, 92% are singletons; the top ten hold 24%. Positive CCR7 selection of CD45RO-negative cells yielded the naive CD8 cells, and terminally differentiated effector memory CD45RA+ cells were excluded. The specimen sequenced was naive CD8+ T cells sorted from blood. All receptors derive from a man aged 25 to 40 in good health.

CDR3 loop: CASSTGIGYEQYF. The CDR3 DNA reads TGTGCCAGTAGTACAGGGATCGGGTACGAGCAGTACTTC. The chain employs TRBV19 and TRBJ2-7; tentatively, D is TRBD1 (5 bases). Trimming stripped 4 bases from V and 4 bases from J, with 11 bases between. CDR3 size: 13 residues. Germline V CDR1 and CDR2: LNHDA, SQIVND (reference sequence).

The chain couples TRBV19 to TRBJ1-1; a weak D match, TRBD1 (5 bases). The CDR3 is made up of 14 amino acids. Per the germline V gene, CDR1 is LNHDA and CDR2 is SQIVND (reference sequence). The V and J ends lost 4 bases and 2 bases respectively, with 11 bases between them. CDR3 DNA: TGTGCCAGTAGTACTCGGGGACGAAACACTGAAGCTTTCTTT. As protein: CASSTRGRNTEAFF.

The rearrangement joins TRBV6-5 to TRBJ2-2; 9 bases fit TRBD1. Germline V gene data show CDR1 as MNHEY and CDR2 as SVGAGI. The CDR3 runs to 15 residues. V trimming: 6 bases; J trimming: 4 bases; junction bases outside the gene matches: 6. CDR3 DNA: TGTGCCAGCAGAACAGGGGGCGTAAGCACCGGGGAGCTGTTTTTT. Translated, it gives CASRTGGVSTGELFF.

The rearrangement joins TRBV27 to TRBJ2-7; TRBD1 matches at 10 bases. CDR3 length: 14 amino acids. The V and J ends lost 6 bases and 5 bases, in that order; junction bases with no gene match: 7. CDR1 MNHEY and CDR2 SMNVEV come from the germline V gene (reference sequence). The CDR3 region has the DNA TGTGCCAGCAGCCCACGGGACAGGGGCGACGAGCAGTACTTC. Its translation: CASSPRDRGDEQYF.

The V call is TRBV15, the J call TRBJ2-2; 7 bases match TRBD2. The CDR3 totals 17 residues. The junction had 9 bases not matched to a gene; V was cut back by 5 bases and J by 0 bases. The germline gives CDR1 LNHNV, CDR2 YYDKDF (reference sequence). The CDR3 DNA reads as TGTGCCACCAGCGGACTAGGTAACCAAGCGAACACCGGGGAGCTGTTTTTT. This codes for CATSGLGNQANTGELFF.

This chain joins TRBV19 and TRBJ2-1; 7 bases agree with TRBD2. Trimming removed 2 bases from V and 4 bases from J; junction bases left unmatched: 5. Germline CDR1 is LNHDA and CDR2 is SQIVND (reference sequence). CDR3 length equals 15 residues. The CDR3 DNA reads as TGTGCCAGTAGTATAACTAGCGAGGGTTACAATGAGCAGTTCTTC. Its translation: CASSITSEGYNEQFF.

V is TRBV27 and J is TRBJ2-7; the match to TRBD2 covers 9 bases. This CDR3 has 16 residues. J was trimmed by 4 bases and V by 2 bases; bases with no gene match: 9. Germline assignment: CDR1 MNHEY and CDR2 SMNVEV (reference sequence). CDR3 sequence (DNA): TGTGCCAGCAGTTTACTGCAGGCTAGCGGGGTATACGAGCAGTACTTC. It is translated as CASSLLQASGVYEQYF.

The chain links TRBV7-9 to TRBJ1-2; D not certain. This CDR3 has 14 residues. V shed 4 bases and J shed 2 bases, with 11 bases lying between them. The V gene's germline CDR1 is SEHNR and CDR2 FQNEAQ (reference sequence). CDR3 region: CASSSRAGNYGYTF. The DNA for the CDR3 is TGTGCCAGCAGCTCGCGGGCCGGGAACTATGGCTACACCTTC.

The count of this clone is one. The chain carries TRBV7-6 and TRBJ2-3, with D possibly matching TRBD1 (6 bases). The CDR3 loop spans 14 amino acids. Per the germline V gene, CDR1 is SGHVS and CDR2 is FNYEAQ. V lost 5 bases to trimming and J lost 2 bases, with 11 bases between them. CDR3 DNA sequence: TGTGCCAGCAGCCCTCGGACAGACACAGATACGCAGTATTTT. It yields the protein CASSPRTDTDTQYF.

This rearrangement joins TRBV28 to TRBJ1-2; TRBD1 aligns across 8 bases. The CDR3 contains 15 residues. V dropped 3 bases and J dropped 2; count of bases not matched to a gene: 5. Germline CDR1 is MDHEN and CDR2 is SYDVKM. CDR3 in amino acids: CASSFGQGANYGYTF. The CDR3 DNA is TGTGCCAGCAGTTTTGGACAGGGCGCCAACTATGGCTACACCTTC.

This chain joins TRBV28 and TRBJ2-7; unclear D gene. The length of the CDR3 is 16 residues. V dropped 4 bases and J dropped 1 base, with 17 bases sitting between them. CDR1 and CDR2 (germline): MDHEN, SYDVKM. The chain's CDR3 is CASSSTGSSRSYEQYF. CDR3 in DNA: TGTGCCAGCAGTTCAACCGGGTCCTCCCGGTCCTACGAGCAGTACTTC.

This clone was recorded a few times. In nucleotides, the CDR3 is TGTGCCAGCAGCTTAGCGCAGGGCGAGCAGTACTTC. Protein product: CASSLAQGEQYF. The chain has TRBV7-6 and TRBJ2-7; D possibly corresponds to TRBD1 (5 bases). Trimming took 0 bases from V and 6 from J, leaving 6 bases between them. Germline CDR1 SGHVS, CDR2 FNYEAQ. CDR3 length equals 12 residues.

The chain combines TRBV14 with TRBJ2-7; a weak D match, TRBD1 (7 bases). This CDR3 is 15 amino acids long. The germline CDR1 and CDR2 sequences are SGHDN and FVKESK. Trimming took off 1 base at V and 0 bases at J, with 10 bases between the two ends. This chain's CDR3 is CASSQARDSSYEQYF. The DNA of the CDR3 is TGTGCCAGCAGCCAAGCGCGGGACAGCTCCTACGAGCAGTACTTC.

Only one count was recorded for this clone. This chain joins TRBV11-2 and TRBJ1-2, with D hard to call. Germline V gene data show CDR1 as SGHAT and CDR2 as FQNNGV. CDR3 length equals 14 residues. Deletions cut 1 base from V and 4 bases from J, with 10 bases between. CDR3 loop: CASSLAPDGYGYTF. The CDR3 nucleotides read TGTGCCAGCAGCTTAGCTCCTGACGGCTATGGCTACACCTTC. The whole variable domain, filled in from reference TRBV11-2 and TRBJ1-2, reads EAGVAQSPRYKIIEKRQSVAFWCNPISGHATLYWYQQILGQGPKLLIQFQNNGVVDDSQLPKDRFSAERLKGVDSTLKIQPAKLEDSAVYLCASSLAPDGYGYTFGSGTRLTVV.

The genes are TRBV7-9 and TRBJ2-5; D possibly uses TRBD1 or TRBD2 (5 bases each). Trimming removed 3 bases at V and 2 bases at J, with 10 bases between. Germline V gene data show CDR1 as SEHNR and CDR2 as FQNEAQ (reference sequence). The CDR3 runs 14 residues. The CDR3 is CASSFVGVQETQYF. CDR3 DNA sequence: TGTGCCAGCAGCTTCGTGGGGGTTCAAGAGACCCAGTACTTC.

The chain links TRBV7-9 to TRBJ2-1; 7 nucleotides align to TRBD2. The CDR3 has 12 residues. V lost 5 bases, J lost 10 bases, and 5 bases stayed unmatched. Germline V gene lookup returns CDR1 SEHNR and CDR2 FQNEAQ (reference sequence). CDR3 coding DNA: TGTGCCAGCAGCCCGTTTAGCGGGGAGCAGTTCTTC. This encodes CASSPFSGEQFF. Looking up the rest from reference TRBV7-9 and TRBJ2-1 gives the full variable domain: DTGVSQNPRHKITKRGQNVTFRCDPISEHNRLYWYRQTLGQGPEFLTYFQNEAQLEKSRLLSDRFSAERPKGSFSTLEIQRTEQGDSAMYLCASSPFSGEQFFGPGTRLTVL.

The chain carries TRBV4-1 and TRBJ2-1; TRBD1 agrees at 8 bases. The CDR3 is 14 amino acids. Germline V gene lookup returns CDR1 MGHRA and CDR2 YSYEKL. V lost 1 base and J lost 8; bases outside the gene matches: 4. The CDR3, as DNA: TGCGCCAGCAGCCAAGGACAGGGGCGGGATGAGCAGTTCTTC. Translated: CASSQGQGRDEQFF.

V is TRBV10-2 and J is TRBJ2-7; D unresolved. V was pared by 1 base and J by 5 bases, with 3 bases between. In germline, CDR1 is WSHSY, CDR2 SAAADI. The CDR3 consists of 11 residues. Here the CDR3 reads CASSEYDEQYF. CDR3 sequence (DNA): TGCGCCAGCAGTGAGTATGACGAGCAGTACTTC.

This chain uses TRBV6-6 with TRBJ1-2; 8 bases line up with TRBD1. This CDR3 is built from 13 residues. Germline CDR1 and CDR2: MNHNY and SVGAGI (reference sequence). The trim removed 4 bases at V and 7 bases at J, leaving 5 bases unmatched. Here the CDR3 reads CASSLDRAGGYTF. DNA for the CDR3: TGTGCCAGCAGTTTGGACAGGGCGGGTGGCTACACCTTC.

This chain links TRBV4-1 with TRBJ2-5, with 10 positions matching TRBD1. Per germline, CDR1 MGHRA and CDR2 YSYEKL. Trimming removed 0 bases from V and 5 bases from J; junction bases left unmatched: 6. There are 16 residues in the CDR3. DNA for the CDR3: TGCGCCAGCAGCCAAGATAGGACAGGGGGGGAGGAGACCCAGTACTTC. It yields the protein CASSQDRTGGEETQYF.

This chain connects TRBV7-8 to TRBJ1-5; D is possibly TRBD1 (5 bases). Germline V CDR1 and CDR2: SGHVS, FQNEAQ. V lost 5 bases, J lost 5 bases, and 13 bases lay in between. The CDR3 runs to 14 residues. CDR3 amino acids: CASSQVQGDQPQHF. The CDR3 DNA follows: TGTGCCAGCAGCCAGGTCCAGGGAGATCAGCCCCAGCATTTT.